This TCR beta chain came from a study of T-cell reconstitution after alpha-beta-depleted transplantation in children. This clonotype was recorded at least ten times. Preparing the TCRbeta library involved the use of unique molecular identifiers. From the PCR reads, TCRdb called clonotypes with MiXCR, one entry per CDR3 protein. This table has about 230,000 distinct CDR3 sequences, around 8.9% appearing once. This CDR3 has 16 amino acids. The germline CDR1 and CDR2 sequences are SNHLY and FYNNEI. V was pared by 3 bases and J by 1 base, with 15 bases between. This chain links TRBV2 with TRBJ1-1; a possible D gene is TRBD1 (6 bases). The starting material was PBMCs from the stem cell graft donor, obtained from the stem cell graft. This TCR was sampled from a human donor who donated a stem cell graft to a child with SCID. The CDR3 protein is CASSDGGRGKNTEAFF. For the CDR3, the DNA is TGTGCCAGCAGTGACGGGGGCCGGGGGAAGAACACTGAAGCTTTCTTT.